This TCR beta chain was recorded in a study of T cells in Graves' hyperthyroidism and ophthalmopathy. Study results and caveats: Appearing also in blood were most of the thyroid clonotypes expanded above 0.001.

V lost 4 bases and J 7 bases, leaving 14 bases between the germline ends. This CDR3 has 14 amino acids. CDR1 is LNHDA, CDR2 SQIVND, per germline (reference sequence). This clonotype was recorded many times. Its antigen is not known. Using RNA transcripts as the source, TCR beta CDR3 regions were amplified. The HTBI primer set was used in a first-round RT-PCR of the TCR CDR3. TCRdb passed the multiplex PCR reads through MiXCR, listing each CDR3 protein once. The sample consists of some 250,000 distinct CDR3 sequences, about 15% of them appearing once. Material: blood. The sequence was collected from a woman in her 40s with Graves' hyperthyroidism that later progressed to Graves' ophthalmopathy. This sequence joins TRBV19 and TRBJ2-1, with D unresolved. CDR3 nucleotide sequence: TGTGCCAGTAGTAAGTGGGCCCGGCGGAATGAGCAGTTCTTC. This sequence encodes CASSKWARRNEQFF.